The entry that follows covers one T cell receptor beta chain sequence. What it recognizes is unknown. The data were obtained in a study of T cell responses to AZD1222 COVID-19 vaccine. Here immunoSEQ multiplex PCR was the method, and the copy in TCRdb shows in-frame clones only, minus some. The sample shows 90,000 to 120,000 clones, around 92% of them seen only once. V lost 5 bases to trimming and J lost 5 bases, with 15 bases between them. Germline V gene lookup returns CDR1 SNHLY and CDR2 FYNNEI. The CDR3 runs to 14 residues. Study-level findings and limits: Spike-specific TCR breadth and depth were elevated following two AZD1222 doses. Reportedly, nearly half the spike-specific TCRs target unmutated variant regions. The peak T cell response came first, and repertoires were sampled only after it. Of the AZD1222 recipients, only five to seven were seropositive at baseline.

The sequenced sample was peripheral blood, obtained 28 days after the second AZD1222 dose. The chain has TRBV2 and TRBJ1-1; D might be TRBD1 (5 bases). This clonotype was obtained from an adult who received the AZD1222 COVID-19 vaccine. Here the CDR3 DNA reads TGTGCCAGCAGTTTGACAGACCTTAGAACTGAAGCTTTCTTT. Translating gives CASSLTDLRTEAFF.